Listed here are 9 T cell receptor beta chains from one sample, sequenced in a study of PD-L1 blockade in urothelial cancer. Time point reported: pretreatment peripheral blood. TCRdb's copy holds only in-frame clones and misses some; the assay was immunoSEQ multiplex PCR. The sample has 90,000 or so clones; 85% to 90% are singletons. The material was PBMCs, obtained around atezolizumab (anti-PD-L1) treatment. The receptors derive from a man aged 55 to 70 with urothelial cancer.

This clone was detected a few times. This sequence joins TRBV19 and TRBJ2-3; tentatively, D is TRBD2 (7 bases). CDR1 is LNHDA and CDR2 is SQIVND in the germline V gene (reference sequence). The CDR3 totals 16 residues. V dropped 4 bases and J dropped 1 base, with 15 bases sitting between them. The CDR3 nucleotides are TGTGCCAGTAGTAGGGGGCTAACTAGCGGCACAGATACGCAGTATTTT. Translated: CASSRGLTSGTDTQYF.

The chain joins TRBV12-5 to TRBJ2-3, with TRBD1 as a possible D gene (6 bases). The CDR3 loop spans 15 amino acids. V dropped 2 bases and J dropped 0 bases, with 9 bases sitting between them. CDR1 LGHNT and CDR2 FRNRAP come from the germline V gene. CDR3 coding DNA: TGTGCTAGTGGTTTGAGACAGGAGAGCACAGATACGCAGTATTTT. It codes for CASGLRQESTDTQYF.

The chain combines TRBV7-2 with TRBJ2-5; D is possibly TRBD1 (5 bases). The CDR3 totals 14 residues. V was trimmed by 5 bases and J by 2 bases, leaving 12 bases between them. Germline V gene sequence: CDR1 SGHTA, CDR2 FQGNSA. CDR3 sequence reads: CASSPGAGQETQYF. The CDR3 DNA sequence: TGTGCCAGCAGCCCCGGAGCAGGGCAAGAGACCCAGTACTTC.

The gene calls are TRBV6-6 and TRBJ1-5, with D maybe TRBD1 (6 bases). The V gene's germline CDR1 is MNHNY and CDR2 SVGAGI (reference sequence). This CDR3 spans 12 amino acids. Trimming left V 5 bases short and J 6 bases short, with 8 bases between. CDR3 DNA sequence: TGTGCCAGCAGTCAACAGGGTCAGCCCCAGCATTTT. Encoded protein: CASSQQGQPQHF.

DNA of the CDR3: TGTGCCATCAGTGCGCAGGGTCCCACTGAAGCTTTCTTT. Protein: CAISAQGPTEAFF. The gene calls are TRBV10-3 and TRBJ1-1; D possibly corresponds to TRBD1 (5 bases). V dropped 4 bases and J dropped 4 bases, with 10 bases sitting between them. Germline values: CDR1 ENHRY, CDR2 SYGVKD. The CDR3 has 13 amino acids.

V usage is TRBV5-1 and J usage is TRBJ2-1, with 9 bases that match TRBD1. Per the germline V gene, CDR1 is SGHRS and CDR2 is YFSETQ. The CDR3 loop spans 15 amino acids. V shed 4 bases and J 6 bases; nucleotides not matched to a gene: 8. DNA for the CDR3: TGCGCCAGCAGCCTAAGGACAGGGGTTGGCAATGAGCAGTTCTTC. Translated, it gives CASSLRTGVGNEQFF. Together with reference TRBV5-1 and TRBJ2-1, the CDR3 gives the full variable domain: KAGVTQTPRYLIKTRGQQVTLSCSPISGHRSVSWYQQTPGQGLQFLFEYFSETQRNKGNFPGRFSGRQFSNSRSEMNVSTLELGDSALYLCASSLRTGVGNEQFFGPGTRLTVL.

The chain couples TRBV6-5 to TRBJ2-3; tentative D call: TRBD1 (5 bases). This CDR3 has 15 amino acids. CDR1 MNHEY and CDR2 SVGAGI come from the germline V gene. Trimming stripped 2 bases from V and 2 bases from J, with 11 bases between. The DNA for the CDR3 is TGTGCCAGCAGTTACAAGGGGAATCCCACAGATACGCAGTATTTT. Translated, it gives CASSYKGNPTDTQYF.

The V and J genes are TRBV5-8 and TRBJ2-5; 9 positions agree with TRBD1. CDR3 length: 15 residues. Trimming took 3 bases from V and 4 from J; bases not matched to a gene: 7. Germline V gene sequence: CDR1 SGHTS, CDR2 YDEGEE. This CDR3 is CASSYGTGRGETQYF. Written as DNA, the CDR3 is TGTGCCAGCAGCTACGGGACAGGGAGGGGAGAGACCCAGTACTTC.

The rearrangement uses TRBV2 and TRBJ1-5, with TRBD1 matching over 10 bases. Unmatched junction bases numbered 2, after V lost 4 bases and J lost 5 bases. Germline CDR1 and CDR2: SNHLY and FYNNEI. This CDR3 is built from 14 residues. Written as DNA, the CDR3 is TGTGCCAGCAGTGGGACAGGGGGAGATCAGCCCCAGCATTTT. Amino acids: CASSGTGGDQPQHF.